The rows below give T cell receptor beta chains drawn from one sample of a study of CD8+CD57+ T cells in acquired aplastic anemia. TCRdb independently ran MiXCR on the reads; one entry per CDR3 protein. The profile shows 150,000 to 200,000 distinct CDR3 sequences, about 64% of them singletons. The sequenced sample consisted of sorted CD4+, CD8+, or CD8+CD57+ T cells (not recorded which) from PBMCs. These receptors all stem from a human donor with severe aplastic anemia or a healthy control (not recorded which). CDR3s include the opening cysteine and the closing phenylalanine or tryptophan. The order of the fields is D gene, J gene, clone size, V gene, CDR3 protein, CDR3 DNA. D genes are given only for firm matches. Size tells how often a clone was seen (once, few, many) or the class of an expanded clone, and some rows leave it out.

>TRBD1|TRBJ1-1|.|TRBV19
CASSLRDRVFTEAFF
TGTGCCAGTAGTCTCCGGGACAGGGTATTTACTGAAGCTTTCTTT
>.|TRBJ1-3|.|TRBV7-3
CASGPPGGNTIYF
TGTGCCAGCGGCCCTCCAGGGGGAAACACCATATATTTT
>.|TRBJ1-1|.|TRBV2
CASSPGQSRNTEAFF
TGTGCCAGCTCTCCAGGTCAGAGCCGAAACACTGAAGCTTTCTTT
>.|TRBJ2-7|.|TRBV4-3
CASSQDQGSGNEQYF
TGCGCCAGCAGCCAAGATCAGGGGTCGGGAAACGAGCAGTACTTC
>.|TRBJ2-1|.|TRBV7-2
CASSPAAPEQFF
TGTGCCAGCAGCCCGGCGGCACCCGAGCAGTTCTTC
>TRBD2|TRBJ2-7|.|TRBV5-1
CASSPGLADSYEQYF
TGCGCCAGCAGCCCCGGACTAGCGGACTCCTACGAGCAGTACTTC
>TRBD2|TRBJ2-1|.|TRBV12-3/TRBV12-4
CASSLTSGRAYQFF
TGTGCCAGCAGCCTGACTAGCGGGAGGGCCTATCAGTTCTTC
>TRBD1|TRBJ1-6|.|TRBV20-1
CSAKPMTGGNSPLHF
TGCAGTGCTAAACCGATGACAGGGGGCAATTCACCCCTCCACTTT
>TRBD1|TRBJ1-2|.|TRBV9
CASSETPGQGRVYGYTF
TGTGCCAGCAGCGAGACCCCCGGACAGGGGCGCGTCTATGGCTACACCTTC
>TRBD1|TRBJ2-7|few|TRBV7-3
CASIGTGGTYSSYEQYF
TGTGCCAGCATCGGGACAGGGGGGACCTACTCGTCCTACGAGCAGTACTTC
>TRBD1|TRBJ1-5|.|TRBV29-1
CSVEDPWTGDSNQPQHF
TGCAGCGTTGAAGACCCCTGGACAGGGGATAGCAATCAGCCCCAGCATTTT
>.|TRBJ1-1|.|TRBV20-1
CSASWGAGSEAFF
TGCAGTGCTAGCTGGGGGGCCGGTTCTGAAGCTTTCTTT
>.|TRBJ2-5|.|TRBV24-1
CAAAGYGETQYF
TGTGCCGCCGCCGGGTACGGAGAGACCCAGTACTTC
>.|TRBJ1-4|.|TRBV2
CASKRPGGLGEKLFF
TGTGCCAGCAAAAGGCCCGGGGGGCTAGGGGAAAAACTGTTTTTT
>.|TRBJ1-5|.|TRBV7-8
CASSLGVREVEHF
TGTGCCAGCAGCTTAGGAGTTCGGGAAGTAGAGCATTTT
>.|TRBJ1-1|.|TRBV24-1
CATSDSRMGGNEAFF
TGTGCCACCAGTGATTCCCGTATGGGTGGAAATGAAGCTTTCTTT
>.|TRBJ1-6|.|TRBV27
CASGRSSYNSPLHF
TGTGCCAGTGGGAGAAGCTCCTATAATTCACCCCTCCACTTT
>.|TRBJ2-2|.|TRBV7-9
CASSVRDIRAGELFF
TGTGCCAGCAGCGTCCGGGACATAAGGGCCGGGGAGCTGTTTTTT
>.|TRBJ1-2|.|TRBV7-2
CASSQDDIASGYTF
TGTGCCAGCAGCCAGGACGACATTGCCTCCGGCTACACCTTC
>.|TRBJ2-4|.|TRBV6-6
CASSPTGSGIQYF
TGTGCCAGCAGTCCCACAGGGTCTGGCATTCAGTACTTC
>.|TRBJ2-7|.|TRBV24-1
CATSETGGGTYEQYF
TGTGCCACCAGTGAAACAGGAGGCGGGACCTACGAGCAGTACTTC
>TRBD2|TRBJ2-3|once|TRBV10-3
CAISEGRLATDTQYF
TGTGCCATCAGTGAGGGGCGACTAGCAACAGATACGCAGTATTTT
>.|TRBJ1-1|.|TRBV7-2
CASSFGGPEAFF
TGTGCCAGCAGCTTCGGGGGACCCGAGGCTTTCTTT
>.|TRBJ2-7|many|TRBV5-1
CASSLAGSWEQYF
TGCGCCAGCAGCTTGGCCGGGTCTTGGGAGCAGTACTTC
>.|TRBJ2-5|.|TRBV7-6
CASRWGQGRETQYF
TGTGCCAGCAGATGGGGGCAGGGGCGTGAGACCCAGTACTTC
>TRBD1|TRBJ1-2|many|TRBV7-9
CASSDTQGTPRTDYGYTF
TGTGCCAGCAGCGACACACAGGGGACTCCCCGAACGGACTATGGCTACACCTTC
>TRBD1|TRBJ2-7|.|TRBV10-1
CASSEGQGARYEQYF
TGCGCCAGCAGTGAGGGACAGGGGGCGCGGTACGAGCAGTACTTC
>.|TRBJ2-7|many|TRBV10-3
CAISEVQLSPYEQYF
TGTGCCATCAGCGAGGTACAGCTTTCCCCCTACGAGCAGTACTTC
>.|TRBJ1-1|.|TRBV7-9
CASSLAEGGTEAFF
TGTGCCAGCAGCTTGGCGGAGGGCGGCACTGAAGCTTTCTTT
>TRBD2|TRBJ2-1|.|TRBV9
CASSGTGGLAGYNEQFF
TGTGCCAGCAGCGGAACAGGGGGACTAGCGGGATACAATGAGCAGTTCTTC
>.|TRBJ1-6|once|TRBV14
CASSQSSGTVLHF
TGTGCCAGCAGCCAGTCTTCCGGGACGGTGCTCCACTTT
>.|TRBJ2-6|.|TRBV29-1
CSASAPGANVLTF
TGCAGCGCCAGCGCCCCTGGGGCCAACGTCCTGACTTTC
>.|TRBJ2-1|few|TRBV12-3/TRBV12-4
CASSPTIVTAEQFF
TGTGCCAGCAGCCCAACGATTGTTACGGCTGAGCAGTTCTTC
>.|TRBJ1-6|.|TRBV7-9
CAGSSRNSPLHF
TGTGCCGGCAGCTCCAGGAATTCACCCCTCCACTTT
>.|TRBJ2-7|.|TRBV29-1
CSLFGSPYEQYF
TGCAGCTTGTTTGGCAGCCCCTACGAGCAGTACTTC
>.|TRBJ1-1|.|TRBV4-1
CASSQEQHTEAFF
TGCGCCAGCAGCCAAGAACAGCATACTGAAGCTTTCTTT
>TRBD1|TRBJ1-2|.|TRBV12-5
CASSLQGPGGYGYTF
TGTGCCAGCAGTCTACAGGGGCCCGGAGGCTATGGCTACACCTTC
>.|TRBJ1-1|.|TRBV10-3
CAISDPDTEAFF
TGTGCCATCAGTGACCCGGACACTGAAGCTTTCTTT
>TRBD2|TRBJ2-7|.|TRBV9
CASSVASGGTYEQYF
TGTGCCAGCAGCGTAGCTAGCGGGGGAACCTACGAGCAGTACTTC
>.|TRBJ2-5|many|TRBV19
CASSWGPQETQYF
TGTGCCAGTAGCTGGGGTCCCCAAGAGACCCAGTACTTC
>.|TRBJ1-1|.|TRBV10-3
CAISSMERGFTEAFF
TGTGCCATCAGTAGTATGGAGAGGGGGTTCACTGAGGCTTTCTTT
>.|TRBJ2-3|.|TRBV30
CAWSVLAGADTQYF
TGTGCCTGGAGTGTTTTGGCAGGGGCAGATACGCAGTATTTT
>TRBD1|TRBJ2-7|few|TRBV4-2
CASSVRTGGNEQYF
TGTGCCAGCAGCGTAAGGACAGGGGGGAACGAGCAGTACTTC
>TRBD1|TRBJ1-6|.|TRBV7-8
CASSLGDRVSPLHF
TGTGCCAGCAGCTTAGGGGACAGGGTTTCACCCCTCCACTTT
>.|TRBJ1-6|few|TRBV7-9
CASKWKLRSPLHF
TGTGCCAGCAAATGGAAATTACGTTCACCCCTCCACTTT
>TRBD2|TRBJ2-3|.|TRBV7-9
CASSDRRRTSGGPDTQYF
TGTGCCAGCAGCGATCGGCGGAGGACTAGCGGGGGGCCTGATACGCAGTATTTT
>TRBD2|TRBJ2-7|.|TRBV12-3/TRBV12-4
CASSYPSGLSYEQYF
TGTGCCAGCAGTTACCCTAGCGGGTTATCCTACGAGCAGTACTTC
>TRBD1|TRBJ1-4|few|TRBV9
CASSGWTGDEKLFF
TGTGCCAGCAGCGGTTGGACAGGGGATGAAAAACTGTTTTTT
>.|TRBJ1-5|.|TRBV7-4
CASSLVGVRQPQHF
TGTGCCAGCAGCTTAGTAGGGGTAAGGCAGCCCCAGCATTTT
>.|TRBJ1-6|few|TRBV12-3/TRBV12-4
CASSRKDSSPLHF
TGTGCCAGCAGCCGTAAAGACAGTTCACCCCTCCACTTT
>TRBD2|TRBJ2-7|few|TRBV3-1
CASSQGGGEQYF
TGTGCCAGCAGCCAAGGGGGGGGTGAGCAGTACTTC
>.|TRBJ2-5|.|TRBV7-2
CASGGGVGATQYF
TGTGCCAGCGGTGGGGGGGTGGGGGCGACCCAGTACTTC
>TRBD1|TRBJ2-7|.|TRBV2
CASSEDRGVEQYF
TGTGCCAGCAGTGAGGACAGGGGGGTTGAGCAGTACTTC
>.|TRBJ1-5|many|TRBV7-8
CASSFHLDTHSNQPQHF
TGTGCCAGCAGCTTTCACCTGGACACGCATAGCAATCAGCCCCAGCATTTT
>.|TRBJ2-2|.|TRBV7-9
CASSLWWRDGELFF
TGTGCCAGCAGCTTATGGTGGCGAGACGGGGAGCTGTTTTTT